The 19 T cell receptor beta chains below were found in one sample sequenced in a study of T cells expressing NK-cell markers. Using the 5' RACE reads, TCRdb records one entry per CDR3 protein without DNA. Here the sample table reports approximately 420,000 distinct CDR3 sequences. Sequences were obtained from blood T cells: a sorted CD56 or NKG2C T cell subset, CD4+ or CD8+ T cells, or bulk PBMC T cells (not recorded which). The receptors stem from a woman between 45 and 60 years old in good health.

This chain joins TRBV25-1 and TRBJ2-7; TCRdb gives TRBD1 as the D gene, but with no DNA this cannot be confirmed. The V gene's germline CDR1 is MGHDK and CDR2 SYGVNS. This CDR3 has 17 residues. CDR3 loop: CASSDPGQGAASYEQYF.

The CDR3 loop reads CATSDFGTGRPYNEQFF. The V call is TRBV24-1, the J call TRBJ2-1. Germline V gene sequence: CDR1 KGHDR, CDR2 SFDVKD. The CDR3 runs to 17 residues.

The CDR3 loop is CASSLGIGGGYEQYF. This chain connects TRBV18 to TRBJ2-7; TCRdb returns TRBD1, unconfirmable since there is no DNA. Germline CDR1 KGHSH, CDR2 LQKENI. The CDR3 runs to 15 residues.

The V gene is TRBV5-4, the J gene TRBJ2-7. The CDR3 is 15 residues long. Per the germline V gene, CDR1 is SGHNT and CDR2 is YYREEE (reference sequence). The CDR3 reads CASSLWSGFSYEQYF.

The chain is built from TRBV10-3 and TRBJ2-1; checking the TCRdb D call of TRBD2 is not possible without DNA. Germline values: CDR1 ENHRY, CDR2 SYGVKD. This CDR3 region has 16 residues. CDR3 loop: CAISELGAEGPQQQFF.

The V call is TRBV5-1, the J call TRBJ2-7; the TRBD2 assignment by TCRdb is unverifiable without DNA. CDR1 and CDR2 from the germline V gene are SGHRS and YFSETQ. The CDR3 contains 13 residues. The CDR3 protein is CASSWGAGREQYF.

The chain has TRBV2 and TRBJ2-3; TCRdb calls TRBD2, which cannot be checked without DNA. Germline V gives CDR1 SNHLY, CDR2 FYNNEI. There are 16 residues in the CDR3. The CDR3 reads CASSEGSGSDTDTQYF.

The chain carries TRBV4-1 and TRBJ1-2; without DNA, the TCRdb call of TRBD1 cannot be checked. Germline lookup yields CDR1 MGHRA and CDR2 YSYEKL. This CDR3 has 14 residues. The CDR3 sequence is CASSHFRDRGYYTF.

This chain links TRBV24-1 with TRBJ2-5; TCRdb's assignment of TRBD2 cannot be checked, as there is no DNA. Germline-derived CDR1 and CDR2 are KGHDR and SFDVKD. The CDR3 runs to 15 residues. Here the CDR3 reads CATSEGRAIQETQYF.

V and J are TRBV21-1 and TRBJ2-7; TCRdb's D call of TRBD1 is untestable without DNA. TRBV21-1 is designated a pseudogene. This CDR3 spans 17 amino acids. This CDR3 is CASSKGGQGATEGEQYF.

The chain links TRBV2 to TRBJ2-5; TCRdb lists TRBD2, though no DNA is available to test this call. The CDR3 is 16 residues long. Germline V gives CDR1 SNHLY, CDR2 FYNNEI. CDR3 residues: CASSVGTSGQGETQYF.

The chain links TRBV12-3 or TRBV12-4 to TRBJ2-1; TCRdb gives TRBD2 as the D gene, but with no DNA this cannot be confirmed. The CDR3 sequence is 15 residues long. CDR3 in amino acids: CASSWDYGSKNEQFF.

The rearrangement joins TRBV27 to TRBJ2-1; TCRdb designates TRBD1, a call that cannot be tested without DNA. This CDR3 is built from 13 residues. The germline V gene encodes CDR1 MNHEY and CDR2 SMNVEV (reference sequence). This CDR3 is CASSPTGKSEQFF.

The chain links TRBV11-2 to TRBJ1-2; TCRdb selects TRBD1, and the lack of DNA leaves this call unchecked. CDR1 and CDR2 from the germline V gene are SGHAT and FQNNGV. The CDR3 spans 16 residues. The CDR3 sequence is CASSLRQGSPWLGYTF.

V gene TRBV29-1 combines with J gene TRBJ2-1; the D call from TCRdb, TRBD1, cannot be confirmed without DNA. The CDR3 covers 16 residues. The germline V gene has CDR1 SQVTM and CDR2 ANQGSEA. The CDR3 is CSVVAWGDRDGNEQFF.

The chain combines TRBV5-5 with TRBJ2-3; TCRdb calls TRBD1, which cannot be checked without DNA. Per the germline V gene, CDR1 is SGHKS and CDR2 is YYEKEE (reference sequence). The CDR3 has 17 residues. CDR3: CASSLVAGGAGTDTQYF.

The J gene is TRBJ2-7, the V gene TRBV7-8; the TRBD1 assignment by TCRdb is unverifiable without DNA. CDR3 length equals 13 residues. CDR1 is SGHVS, CDR2 FQNEAQ, per germline. This CDR3 reads CASSPNRGDEQYF.

The gene calls are TRBV6-5 and TRBJ1-1. Germline CDR1 MNHEY, CDR2 SVGAGI. The CDR3 is 13 residues long. CDR3 region: CASSLDFSSEAFF.

The CDR3 here is CASSLPQREATDTQYF. V is TRBV7-9 and J is TRBJ2-3; TCRdb selects TRBD2, and the lack of DNA leaves this call unchecked. CDR3 length: 16 residues. Germline V gives CDR1 SEHNR, CDR2 FQNEAQ (reference sequence).